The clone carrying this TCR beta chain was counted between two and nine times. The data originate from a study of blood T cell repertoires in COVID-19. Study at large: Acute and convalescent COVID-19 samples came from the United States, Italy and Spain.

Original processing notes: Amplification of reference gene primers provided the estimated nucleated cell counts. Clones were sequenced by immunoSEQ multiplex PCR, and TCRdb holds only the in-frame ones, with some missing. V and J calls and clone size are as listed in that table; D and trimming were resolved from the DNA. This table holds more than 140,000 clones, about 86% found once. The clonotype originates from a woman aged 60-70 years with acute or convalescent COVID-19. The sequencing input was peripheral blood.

The CDR3 bases are TGTGCCAGCAGAATAGGATCCGGGACAGGGAGTTCCTACGAGCAGTACTTC. This translates into CASRIGSGTGSSYEQYF. The chain joins TRBV27 to TRBJ2-7, with 9 bases that match TRBD1. V lost 6 bases, J lost 1 base, and 13 bases stayed unmatched. The CDR3 is 17 residues long. CDR1 and CDR2 from the germline V gene are MNHEY and SMNVEV (reference sequence).